The TCR beta chain under discussion was sequenced for a study of CD8+CD57+ T cells in acquired aplastic anemia. Genomic DNA served as template for TCR beta VDJ and CDR3 profiling. TCRdb recomputed calls from the reads with MiXCR, one row per CDR3 protein. The data show around 500,000 distinct CDR3 sequences, 25% to 40% seen once. Germline-derived CDR1 and CDR2 are MNHNY and SVGAGI (reference sequence). CDR3 size: 16 residues. Trimming took off 2 bases at V and 3 bases at J, with 16 bases between the two ends. Patients who underwent sequencing had shown CD8+CD57+ cell expansion by flow cytometry. Sequenced sample: sorted CD4+, CD8+, or CD8+CD57+ T cells (not recorded which) from PBMCs. The clonotype comes from a human donor with aplastic anemia. J is TRBJ1-2 and V is TRBV6-6; D is uncertain. CDR3 nucleotide sequence: TGTGCCAGCAGTTACGCTACGACCGGACTACACTATGGCTACACCTTC. It translates to CASSYATTGLHYGYTF.